The entry below gives a single TCR beta chain sequence along with its context. Using immunoSEQ multiplex PCR, the repertoire was profiled, and TCRdb retains in-frame clones only, with some absent. Of about 21,000 clones in the sample, around 89% are singletons; the top ten hold approximately 9.1%. The sample comes from a study of T cells in localized non-small cell lung cancer. The CDR3 is 19 residues long. Looked up from germline, CDR1 is SGHRS and CDR2 is YFSETQ. Trimming stripped 1 base from V and 3 bases from J, with 25 bases between. The V call is TRBV5-1, the J call TRBJ1-1, with D possibly TRBD1 on 5 matching bases. The source of this sequence is a man aged 40-75 years with stage I lung adenocarcinoma. The material was peripheral blood, obtained before any cancer treatment. CDR3 bases: TGCGCCAGCAGCTTGTCCCATCCCATCCGGGGCCTAACGGACACTGAAGCTTTCTTT. Translating it yields CASSLSHPIRGLTDTEAFF.